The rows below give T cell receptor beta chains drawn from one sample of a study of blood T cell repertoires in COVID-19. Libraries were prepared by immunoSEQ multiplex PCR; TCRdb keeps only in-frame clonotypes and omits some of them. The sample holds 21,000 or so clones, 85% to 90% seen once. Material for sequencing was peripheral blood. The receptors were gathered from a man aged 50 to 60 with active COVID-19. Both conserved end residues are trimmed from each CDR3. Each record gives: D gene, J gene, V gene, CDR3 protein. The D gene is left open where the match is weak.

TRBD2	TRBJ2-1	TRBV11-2	ASSARRSGGNNEQF
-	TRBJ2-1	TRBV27	ASSLEGQLYNEQF
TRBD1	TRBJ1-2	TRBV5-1	ASSRGQGAKNYGYT
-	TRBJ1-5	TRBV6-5	ASSSTYRVSNQPQH
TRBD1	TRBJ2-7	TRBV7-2	ASSRPGTGGNEQY
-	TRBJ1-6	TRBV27	ASSSTLPGQPNSPLH
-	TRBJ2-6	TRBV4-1	ASSQTTLQGGRSGANVLT
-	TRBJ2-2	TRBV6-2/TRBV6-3	ASSEGGFGTGELF
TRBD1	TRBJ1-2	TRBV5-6	ASRISDRDYGYT
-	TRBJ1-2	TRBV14	ASSQDSFTATYYGYT